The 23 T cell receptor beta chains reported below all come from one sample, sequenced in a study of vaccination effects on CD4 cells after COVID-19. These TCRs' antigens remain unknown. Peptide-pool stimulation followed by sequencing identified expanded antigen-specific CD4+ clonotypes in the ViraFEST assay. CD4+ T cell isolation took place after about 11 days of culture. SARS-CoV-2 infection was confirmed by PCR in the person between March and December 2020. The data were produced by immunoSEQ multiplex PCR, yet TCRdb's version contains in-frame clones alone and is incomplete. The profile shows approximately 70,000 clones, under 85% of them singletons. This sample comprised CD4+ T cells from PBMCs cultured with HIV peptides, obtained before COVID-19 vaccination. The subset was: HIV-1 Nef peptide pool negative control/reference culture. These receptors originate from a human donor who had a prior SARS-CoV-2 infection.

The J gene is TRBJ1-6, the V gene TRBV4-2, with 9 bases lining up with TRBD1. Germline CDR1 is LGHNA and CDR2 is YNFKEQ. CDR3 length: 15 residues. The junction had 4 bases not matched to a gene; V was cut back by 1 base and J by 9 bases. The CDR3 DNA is TGTGCCAGCAGCCAAGGCGGGACAGGGATTTCACCCCTCCACTTT. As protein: CASSQGGTGISPLHF.

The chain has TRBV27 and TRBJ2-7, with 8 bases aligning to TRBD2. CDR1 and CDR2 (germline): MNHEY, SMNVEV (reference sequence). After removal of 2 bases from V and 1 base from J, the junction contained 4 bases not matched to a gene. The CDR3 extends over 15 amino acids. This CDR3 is CASSLVGGGSYEQYF. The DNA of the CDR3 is TGTGCCAGCAGTTTAGTCGGGGGGGGTTCCTACGAGCAGTACTTC.

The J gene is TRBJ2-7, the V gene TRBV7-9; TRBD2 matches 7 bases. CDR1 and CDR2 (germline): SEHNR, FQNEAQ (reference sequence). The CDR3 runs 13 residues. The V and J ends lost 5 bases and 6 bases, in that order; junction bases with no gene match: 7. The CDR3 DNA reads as TGTGCCAGCAGCCTCGGGACTACCTTCGAGCAGTACTTC. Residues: CASSLGTTFEQYF. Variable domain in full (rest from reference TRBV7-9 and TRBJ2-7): DTGVSQNPRHKITKRGQNVTFRCDPISEHNRLYWYRQTLGQGPEFLTYFQNEAQLEKSRLLSDRFSAERPKGSFSTLEIQRTEQGDSAMYLCASSLGTTFEQYFGPGTRLTVT.

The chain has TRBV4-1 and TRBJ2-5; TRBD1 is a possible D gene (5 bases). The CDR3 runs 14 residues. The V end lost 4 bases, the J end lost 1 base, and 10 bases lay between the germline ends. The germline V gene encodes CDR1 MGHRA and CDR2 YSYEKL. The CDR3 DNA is TGCGCCAGCAGCCCCTTCGACAGCCAAGAGACCCAGTACTTC. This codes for CASSPFDSQETQYF.

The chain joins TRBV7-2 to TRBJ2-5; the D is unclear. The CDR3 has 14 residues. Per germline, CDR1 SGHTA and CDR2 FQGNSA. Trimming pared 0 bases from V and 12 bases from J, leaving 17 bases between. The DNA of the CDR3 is TGTGCCAGCAGCTTAGCGGCTACGGATAGTTCGGAGTACTTC. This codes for CASSLAATDSSEYF.

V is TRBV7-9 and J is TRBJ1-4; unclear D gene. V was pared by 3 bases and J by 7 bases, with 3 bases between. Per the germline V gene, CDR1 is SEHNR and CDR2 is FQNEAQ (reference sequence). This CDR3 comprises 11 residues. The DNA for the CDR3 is TGTGCCAGCAGCTTTGGTGAAAAACTGTTTTTT. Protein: CASSFGEKLFF. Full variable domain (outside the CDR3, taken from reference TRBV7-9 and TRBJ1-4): DTGVSQNPRHKITKRGQNVTFRCDPISEHNRLYWYRQTLGQGPEFLTYFQNEAQLEKSRLLSDRFSAERPKGSFSTLEIQRTEQGDSAMYLCASSFGEKLFFGSGTQLSVL.

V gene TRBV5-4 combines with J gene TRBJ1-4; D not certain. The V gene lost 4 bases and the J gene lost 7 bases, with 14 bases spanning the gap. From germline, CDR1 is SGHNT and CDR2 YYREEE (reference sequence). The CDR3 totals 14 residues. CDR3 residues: CASSETSVGEKLFF. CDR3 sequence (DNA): TGTGCCAGCAGCGAAACCTCCGTCGGTGAAAAACTGTTTTTT. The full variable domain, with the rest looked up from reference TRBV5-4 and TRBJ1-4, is ETGVTQSPTHLIKTRGQQVTLRCSSQSGHNTVSWYQQALGQGPQFIFQYYREEENGRGNFPPRFSGLQFPNYSSELNVNALELDDSALYLCASSETSVGEKLFFGSGTQLSVL.

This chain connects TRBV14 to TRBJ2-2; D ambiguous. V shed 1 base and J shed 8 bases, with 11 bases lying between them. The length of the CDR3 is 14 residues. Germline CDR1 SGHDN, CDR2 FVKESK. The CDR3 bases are TGTGCCAGCAGCCAAGTCAGGACCACGGGGGAGCTGTTTTTT. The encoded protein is CASSQVRTTGELFF.

The CDR3 sequence is CASSLARLTGDTQYF. The DNA of the CDR3 is TGTGCCAGCAGCTTGGCAAGACTCACCGGAGATACGCAGTATTTT. This chain joins TRBV5-4 and TRBJ2-3, with unresolved D. The CDR3 spans 15 residues. Germline V CDR1 and CDR2: SGHNT, YYREEE (reference sequence). Trimming pared 0 bases from V and 5 bases from J, leaving 13 bases between.

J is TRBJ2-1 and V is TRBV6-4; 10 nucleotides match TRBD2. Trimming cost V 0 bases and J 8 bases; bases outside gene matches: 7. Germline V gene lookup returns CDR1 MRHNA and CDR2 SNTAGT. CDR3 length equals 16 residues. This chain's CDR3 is CASSDSSAGGFDEQFF. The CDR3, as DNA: TGTGCCAGCAGTGACTCCTCAGCGGGAGGGTTCGATGAGCAGTTCTTC.

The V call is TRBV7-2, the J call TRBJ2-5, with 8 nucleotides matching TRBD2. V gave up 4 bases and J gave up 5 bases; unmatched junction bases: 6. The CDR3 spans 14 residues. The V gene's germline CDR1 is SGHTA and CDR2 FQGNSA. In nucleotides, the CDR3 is TGTGCCAGCAGCTCGGTAGCGGGACTCGAGACCCAGTACTTC. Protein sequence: CASSSVAGLETQYF.

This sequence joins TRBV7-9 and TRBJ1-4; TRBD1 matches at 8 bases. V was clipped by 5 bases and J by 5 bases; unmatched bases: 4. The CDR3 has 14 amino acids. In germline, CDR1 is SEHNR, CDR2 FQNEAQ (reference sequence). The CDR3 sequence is CASSPGQGNEKLFF. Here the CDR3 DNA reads TGTGCCAGCAGCCCAGGACAGGGAAATGAAAAACTGTTTTTT.

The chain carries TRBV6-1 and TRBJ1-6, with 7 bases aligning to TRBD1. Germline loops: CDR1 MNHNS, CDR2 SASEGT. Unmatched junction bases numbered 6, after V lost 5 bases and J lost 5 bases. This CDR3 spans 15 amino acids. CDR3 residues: CASSLTGTDNSPLHF. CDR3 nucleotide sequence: TGTGCCAGCAGTTTGACCGGGACAGATAATTCACCCCTCCACTTT.

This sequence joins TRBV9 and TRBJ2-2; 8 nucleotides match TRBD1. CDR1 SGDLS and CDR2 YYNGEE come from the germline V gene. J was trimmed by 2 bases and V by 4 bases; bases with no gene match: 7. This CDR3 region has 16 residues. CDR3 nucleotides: TGTGCCAGCAGCCCAGGCAGGGGGCGTAACACCGGGGAGCTGTTTTTT. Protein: CASSPGRGRNTGELFF.

This CDR3 is CASSLGGQGFEEQYF. CDR3 sequence (DNA): TGTGCCAGCAGCTTGGGGGGACAGGGGTTTGAAGAGCAGTACTTC. The chain couples TRBV5-4 to TRBJ2-7; 10 positions match TRBD1. V lost 0 bases, J lost 7 bases, and 7 bases stayed unmatched. This CDR3 spans 15 amino acids. Germline CDR1 and CDR2: SGHNT and YYREEE (reference sequence).

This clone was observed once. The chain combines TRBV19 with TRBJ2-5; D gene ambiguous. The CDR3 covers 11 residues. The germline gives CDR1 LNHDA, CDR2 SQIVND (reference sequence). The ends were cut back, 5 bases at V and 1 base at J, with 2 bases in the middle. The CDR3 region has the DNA TGTGCCAGTAGTCCCCAAGAGACCCAGTACTTC. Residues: CASSPQETQYF.

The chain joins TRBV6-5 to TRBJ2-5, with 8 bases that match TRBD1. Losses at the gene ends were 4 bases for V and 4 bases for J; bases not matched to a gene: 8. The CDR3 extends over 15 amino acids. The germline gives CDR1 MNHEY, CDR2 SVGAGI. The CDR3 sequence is CASSWGQDRAETQYF. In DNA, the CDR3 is TGTGCCAGCAGTTGGGGACAGGACAGGGCAGAGACCCAGTACTTC.

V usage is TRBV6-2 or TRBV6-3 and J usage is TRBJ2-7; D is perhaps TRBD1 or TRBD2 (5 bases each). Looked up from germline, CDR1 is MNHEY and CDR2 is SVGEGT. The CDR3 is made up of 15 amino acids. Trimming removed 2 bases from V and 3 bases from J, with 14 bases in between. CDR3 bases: TGTGCCAGCAGTTACGTCCGGGACCAGAACTACGAGCAGTACTTC. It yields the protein CASSYVRDQNYEQYF.

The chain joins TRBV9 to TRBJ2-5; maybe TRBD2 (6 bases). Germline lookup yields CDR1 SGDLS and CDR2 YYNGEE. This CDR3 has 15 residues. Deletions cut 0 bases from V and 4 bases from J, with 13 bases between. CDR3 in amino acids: CASSVGTTEGETQYF. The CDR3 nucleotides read TGTGCCAGCAGCGTAGGGACTACTGAGGGAGAGACCCAGTACTTC.

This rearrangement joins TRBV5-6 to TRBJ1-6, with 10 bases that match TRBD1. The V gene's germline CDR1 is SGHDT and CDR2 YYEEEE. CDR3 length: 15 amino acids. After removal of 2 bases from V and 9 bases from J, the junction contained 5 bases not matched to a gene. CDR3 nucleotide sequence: TGTGCCAGCAGCTTACCGGGACAGGGGTTTTCACCCCTCCACTTT. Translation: CASSLPGQGFSPLHF.

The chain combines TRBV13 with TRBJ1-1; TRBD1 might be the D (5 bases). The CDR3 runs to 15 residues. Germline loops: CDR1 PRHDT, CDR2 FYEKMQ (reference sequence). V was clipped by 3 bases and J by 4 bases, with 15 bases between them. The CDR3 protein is CASSFRGWGVTEAFF. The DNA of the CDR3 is TGTGCCAGCAGCTTTAGGGGATGGGGCGTCACTGAAGCTTTCTTT.

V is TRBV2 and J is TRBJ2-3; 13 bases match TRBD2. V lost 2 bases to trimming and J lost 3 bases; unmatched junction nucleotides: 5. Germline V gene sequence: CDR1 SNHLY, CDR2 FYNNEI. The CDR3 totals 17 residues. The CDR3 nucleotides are TGTGCCAGCAGTGAATCCTTGACTAGCGGGGGGACAGATACGCAGTATTTT. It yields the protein CASSESLTSGGTDTQYF.

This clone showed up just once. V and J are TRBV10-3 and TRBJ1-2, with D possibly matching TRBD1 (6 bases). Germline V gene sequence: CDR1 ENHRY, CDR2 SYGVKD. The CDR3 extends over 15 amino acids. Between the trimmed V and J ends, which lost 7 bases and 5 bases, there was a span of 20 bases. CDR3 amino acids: CAITREQGTGYGYTF. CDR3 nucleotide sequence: TGTGCCATCACCCGAGAACAGGGAACTGGTTATGGCTACACCTTC.